The T cell receptor beta chain described here comes from a study of PD-1 blockade in classical Hodgkin lymphoma. The wider study: Nivolumab dosing for patients was 3 mg/kg, administered intravenously every 2 weeks. General study points: Unlike CD8+ TCR diversity, which did not rise significantly by C4D1, CD4+ TCR diversity did. Repertoires differed for reasons still undefined, possibly disease activity or prior therapy. Patients newly diagnosed and complete responders had comparable baseline diversity.

Profiled with immunoSEQ multiplex PCR; TCRdb holds only in-frame clones, not every one. The sample has tens of thousands of clones, about 63% seen once; the top ten hold 5.8%. With no exception, relapse followed autologous stem cell transplantation in all patients, and brentuximab vedotin exposure varied. A remark on this clone: Its antigen is currently unknown.

CDR1 is MDHEN, CDR2 SYDVKM, per germline. The V and J ends lost 6 bases and 6 bases, in that order; junction bases with no gene match: 4. The CDR3 runs 13 residues. This sample comprised peripheral blood mononuclear cells (PBMCs), obtained at baseline. V usage is TRBV28 and J usage is TRBJ1-4, with 7 bases fitting TRBD1. This clonotype originated in a human donor with classical Hodgkin lymphoma. The CDR3 sequence is CASSSGGDEKLFF. CDR3 nucleotide sequence: TGTGCCAGCAGCTCAGGGGGTGATGAAAAACTGTTTTTT.